This T cell receptor (beta chain) originates from a study of glioma-infiltrating T cells. Amplification of TCR alpha and beta CDR3 regions from RNA used iRepertoire nested multiplex PCR. Input was roughly 85-450 ng of tissue mRNA or PBMC total RNA. Each CDR3 protein is one row after TCRdb ran MiXCR on the multiplex PCR reads. The table has fewer than 200,000 distinct CDR3 sequences, around 30% seen once. Ten or more counts support this clonotype. Its antigen remains unknown. Study-level points and caveats: CDR3 overlap between tissue and blood was very small.

The sequenced material came from glioma tissue, nonneoplastic brain tissue, or PBMCs (not recorded which). The clonotype was recovered from a human donor with low-grade glioma or glioblastoma, undergoing nonglioma brain surgery, or in good health (not recorded which).

The DNA of the CDR3 is TGTGCCAGCTCACAGACTAGCGGCAATGAGCAGTTCTTC. Its protein product is CASSQTSGNEQFF. The chain links TRBV18 to TRBJ2-1; 9 bases line up with TRBD2. The germline V gene encodes CDR1 KGHSH and CDR2 LQKENI. V trimming: 4 bases; J trimming: 6 bases; junction bases outside the gene matches: 1. The CDR3 contains 13 residues.